This T cell receptor (beta chain) was sequenced for a study of CD4 T cells in relation to SARS-CoV-2 and coronaviruses. Study at large: The HLA restriction of the shared crossreactive spike epitopes was mapped.

The data were produced by immunoSEQ multiplex PCR, yet TCRdb's version contains in-frame clones alone and is incomplete. The data contain about 24,000 clones, 77% of them singletons. Comments on this clone: Its matching antigen is unknown.

Before the COVID-19 pandemic, during about 2011-2019, CD4+ T cells were taken from unexposed donors. Isolation of CD4+ T cells took place after about 9 days in culture. Input material: CD4+ T cells from PBMCs, cultured in vitro. This TCR was sampled from a human donor in good health.

The CDR3 bases are TGTGCCAGCTCACCAAAACAGGGCAGTTGGACTGAAGCTTTCTTT. The encoded protein is CASSPKQGSWTEAFF. V gene TRBV18 combines with J gene TRBJ1-1; TRBD1 is a possible D gene (6 bases). V lost 2 bases to trimming and J lost 5 bases, with 15 bases between them. The length of the CDR3 is 15 residues. Germline lookup yields CDR1 KGHSH and CDR2 LQKENI.